This TCR beta chain was profiled in a study of Graves' ophthalmopathy and Graves' hyperthyroidism. This clonotype has at least ten counts. The germline V gene has CDR1 MNHNS and CDR2 SASEGT. V lost 0 bases and J 6 bases, leaving 15 bases between the germline ends. CDR3 length equals 15 residues. The authors amplified TCR beta CDR3 regions, and they did so from RNA transcripts for repertoire sequencing. RT-PCR was first run with HTBI primers, then multiplex PCR in a second round. In TCRdb, the multiplex PCR reads were re-called with MiXCR into one record per CDR3 protein. Counted here are roughly 380,000 distinct CDR3 sequences, 15% occurring once; the ten biggest clones make up about 7%. Exclusion applied to patients with other autoimmune diseases, uncontrolled infections, pregnancy or lactation.

Sample: peripheral blood. The receptor comes from a woman aged 18-29 years with stable Graves' hyperthyroidism. The gene calls are TRBV6-1 and TRBJ2-7; D possibly corresponds to TRBD1 (5 bases). The DNA of the CDR3 is TGTGCCAGCAGTGAAGCGCCCCCAAGGCAGGGCGAGCAGTACTTC. This gives the protein CASSEAPPRQGEQYF.